This T cell receptor beta chain derives from a study of beta chain features in type 1 diabetes. As for the study in general: Across the samples, over 85 million sorted cells were examined in total.

This clone appeared a few times. The antigen is not known. V shed 0 bases and J 4 bases; nucleotides not matched to a gene: 11. Germline CDR1 and CDR2: SGHKS and YYEKEE (reference sequence). This CDR3 has 18 amino acids. Study-wide results and limits: Patients with Type 1 diabetes showed moderately but significantly shorter TCRB CDR3s in all four CD4+ subsets. cDNA-based reads could over-represent cells with high TCR expression.

Every isolated RNA sample was fully reverse transcribed, so sequencing captured expressed TCRB transcripts. The data were produced by immunoSEQ multiplex PCR, yet TCRdb's version contains in-frame clones alone and is incomplete. This sample yields 15,000 to 19,000 clones, of which around two thirds are seen a single time; roughly 2.5% belongs to the top ten. Sequencing was done on a sample of Tregs from blood. The chain is built from TRBV5-5 and TRBJ2-5, with 11 bases identical to TRBD2. This receptor was identified in a man aged 25 to 45 with type 1 diabetes. CDR3 protein: CASSLVVLAGGWLETQYF. In DNA form, the CDR3 reads TGTGCCAGCAGCTTGGTGGTTCTAGCGGGGGGCTGGCTAGAGACCCAGTACTTC.